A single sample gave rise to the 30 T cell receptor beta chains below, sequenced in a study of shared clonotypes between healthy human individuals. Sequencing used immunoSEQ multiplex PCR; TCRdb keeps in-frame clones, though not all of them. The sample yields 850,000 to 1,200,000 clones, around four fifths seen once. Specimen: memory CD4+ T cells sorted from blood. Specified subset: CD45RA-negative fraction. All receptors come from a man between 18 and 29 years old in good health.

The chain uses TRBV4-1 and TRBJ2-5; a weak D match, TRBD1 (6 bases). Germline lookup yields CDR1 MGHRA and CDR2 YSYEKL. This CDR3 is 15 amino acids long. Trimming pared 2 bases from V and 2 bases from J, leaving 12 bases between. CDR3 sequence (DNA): TGCGCCAGCAGCCAAACAGGGACGGCGCAAGAGACCCAGTACTTC. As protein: CASSQTGTAQETQYF.

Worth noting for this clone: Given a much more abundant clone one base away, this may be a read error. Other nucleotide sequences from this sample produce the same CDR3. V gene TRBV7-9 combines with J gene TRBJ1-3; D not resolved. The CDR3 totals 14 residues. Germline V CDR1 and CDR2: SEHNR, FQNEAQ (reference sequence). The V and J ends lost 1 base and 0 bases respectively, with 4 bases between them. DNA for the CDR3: TGTGCCAGCAGCTTAGGGGGCTCTGGAAACACCATATATTTT. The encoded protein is CASSLGGSGNTIYF.

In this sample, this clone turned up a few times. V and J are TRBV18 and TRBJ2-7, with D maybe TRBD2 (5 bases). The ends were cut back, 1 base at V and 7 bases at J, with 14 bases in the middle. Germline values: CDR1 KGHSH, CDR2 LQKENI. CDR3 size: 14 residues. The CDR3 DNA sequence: TGTGCCAGCTCACCACAGAAGATAGCGAGGGAGCAGTACTTC. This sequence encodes CASSPQKIAREQYF.

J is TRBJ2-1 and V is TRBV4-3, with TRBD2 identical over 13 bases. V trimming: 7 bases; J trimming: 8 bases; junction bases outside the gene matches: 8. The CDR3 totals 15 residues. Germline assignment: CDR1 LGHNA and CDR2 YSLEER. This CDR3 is CASKPGLAGSYEQFF. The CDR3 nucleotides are TGCGCCAGCAAACCGGGACTAGCGGGGTCCTATGAGCAGTTCTTC.

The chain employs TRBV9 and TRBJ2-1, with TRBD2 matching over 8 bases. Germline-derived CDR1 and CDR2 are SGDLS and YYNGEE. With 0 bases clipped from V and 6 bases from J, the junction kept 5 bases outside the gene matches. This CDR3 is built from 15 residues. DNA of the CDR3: TGTGCCAGCAGCGTAGACCCCCTAGCGGGCAATGAGCAGTTCTTC. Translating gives CASSVDPLAGNEQFF.

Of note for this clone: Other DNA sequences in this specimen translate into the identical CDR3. CDR3 nucleotide sequence: TGTGCCAGCAGCTTTAGGGGCGGCAATCAGCCCCAGCATTTT. Translating it yields CASSFRGGNQPQHF. The J gene is TRBJ1-5, the V gene TRBV5-6, with a possible D match to TRBD1 (5 bases). CDR3 length: 14 residues. The V gene's germline CDR1 is SGHDT and CDR2 YYEEEE. Deletions cut 2 bases from V and 2 bases from J, with 8 bases between.

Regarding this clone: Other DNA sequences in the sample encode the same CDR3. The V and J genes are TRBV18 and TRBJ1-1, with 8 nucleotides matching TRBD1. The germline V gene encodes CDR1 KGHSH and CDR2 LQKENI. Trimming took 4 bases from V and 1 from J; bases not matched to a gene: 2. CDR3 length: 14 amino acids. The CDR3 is CASSLDRGNTEAFF. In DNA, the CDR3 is TGTGCCAGCTCACTTGACAGGGGGAACACTGAAGCTTTCTTT. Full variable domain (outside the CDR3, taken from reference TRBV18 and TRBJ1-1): NAGVMQNPRHLVRRRGQEARLRCSPMKGHSHVYWYRQLPEEGLKFMVYLQKENIIDESGMPKERFSAEFPKEGPSILRIQQVVRGDSAAYFCASSLDRGNTEAFFGQGTRLTVV.

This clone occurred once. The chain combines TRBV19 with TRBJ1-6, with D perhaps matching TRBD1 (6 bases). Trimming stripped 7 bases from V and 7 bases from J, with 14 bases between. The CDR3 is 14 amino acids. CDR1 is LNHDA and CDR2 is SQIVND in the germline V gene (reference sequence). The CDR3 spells CASTATGYNSPLHF. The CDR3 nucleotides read TGTGCCAGTACCGCTACAGGGTACAATTCACCCCTCCACTTT.

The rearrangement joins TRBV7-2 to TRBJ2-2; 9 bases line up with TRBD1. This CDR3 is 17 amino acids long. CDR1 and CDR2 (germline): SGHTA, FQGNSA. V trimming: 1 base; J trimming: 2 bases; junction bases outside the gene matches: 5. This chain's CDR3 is CASSLGSGQGNTGELFF. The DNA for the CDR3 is TGTGCCAGCAGCTTAGGTTCGGGACAGGGCAACACCGGGGAGCTGTTTTTT.

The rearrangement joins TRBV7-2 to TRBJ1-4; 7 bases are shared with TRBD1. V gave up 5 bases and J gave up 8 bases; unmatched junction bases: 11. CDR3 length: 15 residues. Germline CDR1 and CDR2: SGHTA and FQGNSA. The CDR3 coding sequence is TGTGCCAGCAGCATCAACAGGGGAGGAGGGGAAAAACTGTTTTTT. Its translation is CASSINRGGGEKLFF.

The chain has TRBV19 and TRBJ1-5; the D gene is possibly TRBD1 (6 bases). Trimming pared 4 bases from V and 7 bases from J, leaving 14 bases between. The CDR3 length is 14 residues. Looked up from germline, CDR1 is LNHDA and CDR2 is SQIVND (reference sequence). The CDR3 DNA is TGTGCCAGTAGTAACCAGGGGACAAACCAGCCCCAGCATTTT. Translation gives CASSNQGTNQPQHF. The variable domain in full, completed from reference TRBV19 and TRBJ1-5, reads DGGITQSPKYLFRKEGQNVTLSCEQNLNHDAMYWYRQDPGQGLRLIYYSQIVNDFQKGDIAEGYSVSREKKESFPLTVTSAQKNPTAFYLCASSNQGTNQPQHFGDGTRLSIL.

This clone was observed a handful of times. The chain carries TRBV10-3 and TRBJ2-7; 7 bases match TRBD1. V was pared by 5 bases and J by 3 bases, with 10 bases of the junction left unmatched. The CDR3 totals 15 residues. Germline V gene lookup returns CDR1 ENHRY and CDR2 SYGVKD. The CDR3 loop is CAISKQGSRDYEQYF. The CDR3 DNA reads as TGTGCCATCAGTAAACAGGGGTCCAGGGACTACGAGCAGTACTTC.

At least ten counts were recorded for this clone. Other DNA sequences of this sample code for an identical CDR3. The CDR3 sequence: CSVDGQGGSYEQYF. CDR3 bases: TGCAGCGTAGACGGACAGGGAGGGTCCTACGAGCAGTACTTC. This rearrangement joins TRBV29-1 to TRBJ2-7, with a possible D match to TRBD1 (8 bases). The V end was cut by 6 bases, the J end by 1 base, with 16 bases between. This CDR3 comprises 14 residues. The germline V gene encodes CDR1 SQVTM and CDR2 ANQGSEA.

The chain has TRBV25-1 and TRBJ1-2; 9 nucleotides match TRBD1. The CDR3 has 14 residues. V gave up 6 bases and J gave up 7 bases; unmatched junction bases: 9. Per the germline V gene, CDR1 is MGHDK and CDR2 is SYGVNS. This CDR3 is CASRERGQGSGYTF. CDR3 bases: TGTGCCAGCAGGGAAAGGGGACAGGGCTCTGGCTACACCTTC.

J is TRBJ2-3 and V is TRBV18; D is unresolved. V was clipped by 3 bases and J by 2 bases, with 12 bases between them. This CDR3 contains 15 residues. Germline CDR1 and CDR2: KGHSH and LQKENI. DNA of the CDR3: TGTGCCAGCTCACCTTATAGCTATCCCACAGATACGCAGTATTTT. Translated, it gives CASSPYSYPTDTQYF.

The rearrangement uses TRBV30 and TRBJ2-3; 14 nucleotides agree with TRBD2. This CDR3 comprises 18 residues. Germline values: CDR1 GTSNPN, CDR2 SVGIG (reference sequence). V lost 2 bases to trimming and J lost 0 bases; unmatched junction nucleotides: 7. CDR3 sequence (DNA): TGTGCCTGGAGTCTAGGGACTAGCGGGGGCTCCAGCACAGATACGCAGTATTTT. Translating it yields CAWSLGTSGGSSTDTQYF.

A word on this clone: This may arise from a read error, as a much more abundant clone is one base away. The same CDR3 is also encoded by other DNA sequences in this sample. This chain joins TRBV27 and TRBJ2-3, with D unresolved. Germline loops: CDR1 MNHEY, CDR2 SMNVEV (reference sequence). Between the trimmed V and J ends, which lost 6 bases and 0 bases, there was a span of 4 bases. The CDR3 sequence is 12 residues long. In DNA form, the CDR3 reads TGTGCCAGCAGCTTTAGCACAGATACGCAGTATTTT. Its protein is CASSFSTDTQYF.

CDR3 in DNA: TGTGCCAGCAGCTGGCAGGGGCAGGCCAAAAACATTCAGTACTTC. It yields the protein CASSWQGQAKNIQYF. This rearrangement joins TRBV11-2 to TRBJ2-4, with a possible D match to TRBD1 (6 bases). Trimming cost V 4 bases and J 1 base, with 11 bases left between them. The CDR3 runs 15 residues. CDR1 is SGHAT, CDR2 FQNNGV, per germline.

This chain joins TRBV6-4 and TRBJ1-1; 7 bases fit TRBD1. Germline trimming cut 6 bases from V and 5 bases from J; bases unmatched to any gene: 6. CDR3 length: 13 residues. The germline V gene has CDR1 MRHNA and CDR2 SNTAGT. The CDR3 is CASSQTGRTEAFF. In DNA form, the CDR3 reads TGTGCCAGCAGCCAGACAGGGAGGACTGAAGCTTTCTTT.

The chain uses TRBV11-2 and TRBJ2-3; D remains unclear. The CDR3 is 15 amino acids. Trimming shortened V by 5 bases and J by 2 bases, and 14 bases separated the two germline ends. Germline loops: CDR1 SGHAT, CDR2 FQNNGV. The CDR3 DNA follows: TGTGCCAGCAGCCCAGGTAGAGGCCTCACAGATACGCAGTATTTT. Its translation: CASSPGRGLTDTQYF.

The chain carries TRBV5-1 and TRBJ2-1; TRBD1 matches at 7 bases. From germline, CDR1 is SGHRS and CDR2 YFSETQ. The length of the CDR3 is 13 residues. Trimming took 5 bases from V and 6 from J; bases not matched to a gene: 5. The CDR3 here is CASRRQGSNEQFF. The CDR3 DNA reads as TGCGCCAGCAGGCGACAGGGATCCAATGAGCAGTTCTTC.

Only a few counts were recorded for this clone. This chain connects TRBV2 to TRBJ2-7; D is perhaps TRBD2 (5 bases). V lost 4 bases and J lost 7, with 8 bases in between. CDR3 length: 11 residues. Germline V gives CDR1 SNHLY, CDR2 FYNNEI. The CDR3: CASSVGGEQYF. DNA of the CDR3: TGTGCCAGCAGTGTTGGCGGGGAGCAGTACTTC.

The CDR3 protein is CASSLASQKTQYF. The CDR3 region has the DNA TGCGCCAGCAGCTTGGCGTCACAAAAGACCCAGTACTTC. The V call is TRBV5-1, the J call TRBJ2-5; D is unclear. The CDR3 is 13 amino acids. V lost 0 bases, J lost 6 bases, and 9 bases lay in between. Germline V lookup: CDR1 SGHRS, CDR2 YFSETQ. Using reference TRBV5-1 and TRBJ2-5 for the parts outside the CDR3, the full variable domain is KAGVTQTPRYLIKTRGQQVTLSCSPISGHRSVSWYQQTPGQGLQFLFEYFSETQRNKGNFPGRFSGRQFSNSRSEMNVSTLELGDSALYLCASSLASQKTQYFGPGTRLLVL.

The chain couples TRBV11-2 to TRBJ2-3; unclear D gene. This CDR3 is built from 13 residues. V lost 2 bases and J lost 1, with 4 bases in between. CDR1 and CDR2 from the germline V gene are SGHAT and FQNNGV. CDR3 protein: CASSLLRTDTQYF. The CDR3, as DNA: TGTGCCAGCAGCTTACTTCGCACAGATACGCAGTATTTT.

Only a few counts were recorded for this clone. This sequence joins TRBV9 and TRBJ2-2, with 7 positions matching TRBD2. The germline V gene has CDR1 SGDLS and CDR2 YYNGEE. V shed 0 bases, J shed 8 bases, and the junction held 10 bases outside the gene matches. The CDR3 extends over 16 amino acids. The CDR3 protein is CASSVGTRGTQGELFF. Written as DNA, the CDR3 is TGTGCCAGCAGCGTAGGGACTAGAGGGACCCAGGGGGAGCTGTTTTTT.

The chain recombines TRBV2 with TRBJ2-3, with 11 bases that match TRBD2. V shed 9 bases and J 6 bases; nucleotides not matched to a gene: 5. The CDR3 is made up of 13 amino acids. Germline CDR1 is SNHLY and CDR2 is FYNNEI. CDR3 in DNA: TGTGCCAGTAGACTAGCGGGAAGGGATACGCAGTATTTT. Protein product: CASRLAGRDTQYF.

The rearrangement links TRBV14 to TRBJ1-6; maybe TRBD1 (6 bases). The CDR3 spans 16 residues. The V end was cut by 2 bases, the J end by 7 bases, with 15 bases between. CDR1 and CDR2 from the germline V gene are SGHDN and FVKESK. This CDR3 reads CASSQRDNSGNSPLHF. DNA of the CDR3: TGTGCCAGCAGCCAAAGGGACAACTCGGGGAATTCACCCCTCCACTTT.

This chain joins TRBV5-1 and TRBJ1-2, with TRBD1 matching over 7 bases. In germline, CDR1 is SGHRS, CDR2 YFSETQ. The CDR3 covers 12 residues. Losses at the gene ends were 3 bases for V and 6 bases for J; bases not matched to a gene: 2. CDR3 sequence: CASSSDRNGYTF. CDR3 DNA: TGCGCCAGCAGCTCGGACAGGAATGGCTACACCTTC.

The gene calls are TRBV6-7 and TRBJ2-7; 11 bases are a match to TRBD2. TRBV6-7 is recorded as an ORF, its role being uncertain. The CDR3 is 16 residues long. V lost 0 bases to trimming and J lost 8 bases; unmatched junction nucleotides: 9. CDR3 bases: TGTGCCAGCAGTTACTCGTTCTTACTAGCGGGGGACAAGCAGTACTTC. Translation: CASSYSFLLAGDKQYF.

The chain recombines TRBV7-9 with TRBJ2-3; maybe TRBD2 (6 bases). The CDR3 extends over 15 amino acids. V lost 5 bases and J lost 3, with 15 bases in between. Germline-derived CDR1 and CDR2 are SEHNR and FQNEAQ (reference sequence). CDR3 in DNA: TGTGCCAGCAGCCCCCCCGGGAGAGGTACAGATACGCAGTATTTT. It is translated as CASSPPGRGTDTQYF.